This is a list of T cell receptor beta chains from one sample in a study of blood T cell repertoires in COVID-19. Sequencing used immunoSEQ multiplex PCR; TCRdb keeps in-frame clones, though not all of them. Of approximately 100,000 clones in the sample, about 89% were seen once. The sequenced sample consisted of peripheral blood. The receptors come from a human donor with acute or convalescent COVID-19. The donor label of this sample is uncertain. The CDR3 runs from the conserved cysteine through the conserved F or W. The order of the fields is CDR3 length, clone size, D gene, J gene, V gene, CDR3 protein, CDR3 DNA. A D gene is named only where the DNA matches it firmly. Clone size is shown for a subset of rows, as once, few, many or a class of expanded clone.

len: 13; abundance: once; d_gene: -; j_gene: TRBJ1-1; v_gene: TRBV7-3; CDR3aa: CASSLSTYTEAFF; CDR3nt: TGTGCCAGCAGCTTAAGTACTTACACTGAAGCTTTCTTT
len: 16; abundance: -; d_gene: -; j_gene: TRBJ1-3; v_gene: TRBV7-9; CDR3aa: CASTKSGRSSGNTIYF; CDR3nt: TGTGCCAGCACCAAAAGCGGTAGGAGCTCTGGAAACACCATATATTTT
len: 17; abundance: -; d_gene: TRBD2; j_gene: TRBJ2-3; v_gene: TRBV5-4; CDR3aa: CASSLAVLAGVKDTQYF; CDR3nt: TGTGCCAGCAGCTTGGCGGTCCTAGCGGGAGTAAAAGATACGCAGTATTTT
len: 14; abundance: -; d_gene: TRBD1; j_gene: TRBJ2-1; v_gene: TRBV6-6; CDR3aa: CASRGDRGHNEQFF; CDR3nt: TGTGCCAGCAGGGGGGACAGGGGGCACAATGAGCAGTTCTTC
len: 14; abundance: -; d_gene: -; j_gene: TRBJ1-6; v_gene: TRBV27; CDR3aa: CASSFWGLASPLHF; CDR3nt: TGTGCCAGCAGTTTCTGGGGGCTCGCGTCACCCCTCCACTTT
len: 16; abundance: -; d_gene: TRBD1; j_gene: TRBJ2-2; v_gene: TRBV18; CDR3aa: CASSPSGGYGTGELFF; CDR3nt: TGTGCCAGCTCACCCTCAGGGGGCTACGGCACCGGGGAGCTGTTTTTT
len: 14; abundance: -; d_gene: TRBD1; j_gene: TRBJ2-2; v_gene: TRBV25-1; CDR3aa: CASTRTGLAGELFF; CDR3nt: TGTGCCAGCACTAGGACAGGGCTCGCCGGGGAGCTGTTTTTT
len: 13; abundance: -; d_gene: TRBD1; j_gene: TRBJ2-1; v_gene: TRBV6-5; CDR3aa: CASSYGDRAATFF; CDR3nt: TGTGCCAGCAGTTACGGGGACAGGGCGGCTACGTTCTTC
len: 15; abundance: -; d_gene: TRBD1; j_gene: TRBJ1-1; v_gene: TRBV19; CDR3aa: CASSDDYRGNTEAFF; CDR3nt: TGTGCCAGTAGTGATGATTACAGGGGGAACACTGAAGCTTTCTTT
len: 17; abundance: -; d_gene: -; j_gene: TRBJ2-1; v_gene: TRBV7-9; CDR3aa: CASSLRPGGQRRNEQFF; CDR3nt: TGTGCCAGCAGCCTACGACCCGGAGGACAGAGGAGGAATGAGCAGTTCTTC
len: 17; abundance: -; d_gene: TRBD1; j_gene: TRBJ1-2; v_gene: TRBV27; CDR3aa: CASRGKRTGDRAYSYTF; CDR3nt: TGTGCCAGCAGAGGAAAAAGGACAGGGGACCGAGCGTACAGCTACACCTTC
len: 15; abundance: -; d_gene: -; j_gene: TRBJ2-7; v_gene: TRBV10-3; CDR3aa: CAIRRGTGYSYEQYF; CDR3nt: TGTGCCATCAGAAGGGGAACAGGCTATTCCTACGAGCAGTACTTC
len: 15; abundance: -; d_gene: -; j_gene: TRBJ2-3; v_gene: TRBV10-3; CDR3aa: CAISDLARGDDTQYF; CDR3nt: TGTGCCATCAGTGACTTAGCTCGGGGTGACGATACGCAGTATTTT
len: 15; abundance: once; d_gene: TRBD1; j_gene: TRBJ2-3; v_gene: TRBV5-8; CDR3aa: CASSLGQGNTDTQYF; CDR3nt: TGTGCCAGCAGCCTCGGACAGGGCAACACAGATACGCAGTATTTT
len: 15; abundance: -; d_gene: TRBD1; j_gene: TRBJ1-2; v_gene: TRBV28; CDR3aa: CASSLSWTGSNKGTF; CDR3nt: TGTGCCAGCAGTTTATCGTGGACAGGGTCCAACAAGGGGACCTTC
len: 15; abundance: -; d_gene: TRBD2; j_gene: TRBJ2-5; v_gene: TRBV6-2/TRBV6-3; CDR3aa: CASSSRLAGRETQYF; CDR3nt: TGTGCCAGCAGTTCTAGACTAGCGGGCAGGGAGACCCAGTACTTC
len: 15; abundance: -; d_gene: -; j_gene: TRBJ2-5; v_gene: TRBV5-1; CDR3aa: CASSDSTELQETQYF; CDR3nt: TGCGCCAGCAGCGACTCGACGGAACTACAAGAGACCCAGTACTTC
len: 14; abundance: -; d_gene: TRBD1; j_gene: TRBJ1-1; v_gene: TRBV3-1/TRBV3-2; CDR3aa: CASSPGSGGTEAFF; CDR3nt: TGTGCCAGCAGCCCGGGCTCAGGGGGGACTGAAGCTTTCTTT
len: 18; abundance: -; d_gene: -; j_gene: TRBJ2-5; v_gene: TRBV18; CDR3aa: CASSPTQGGSAGGETQYF; CDR3nt: TGTGCCAGCTCACCAACGCAGGGAGGTTCCGCCGGAGGGGAGACCCAGTACTTC
len: 15; abundance: -; d_gene: -; j_gene: TRBJ1-5; v_gene: TRBV28; CDR3aa: CASSLFAGLIQPQHF; CDR3nt: TGTGCCAGCAGTTTATTCGCAGGGTTGATTCAGCCCCAGCATTTT
len: 14; abundance: -; d_gene: -; j_gene: TRBJ2-2; v_gene: TRBV6-2/TRBV6-3; CDR3aa: CASSFYPRSGELFF; CDR3nt: TGTGCCAGCAGTTTTTATCCGCGGTCCGGGGAGCTGTTTTTT
len: 13; abundance: few; d_gene: TRBD1; j_gene: TRBJ2-2; v_gene: TRBV27; CDR3aa: CASSWTGTGELFF; CDR3nt: TGTGCCAGCAGTTGGACAGGGACCGGGGAGCTGTTTTTT
len: 15; abundance: few; d_gene: -; j_gene: TRBJ2-7; v_gene: TRBV10-3; CDR3aa: CAISESSGLSYEQYF; CDR3nt: TGTGCCATCAGTGAAAGTAGCGGACTCTCCTACGAGCAGTACTTC
len: 15; abundance: -; d_gene: TRBD1; j_gene: TRBJ1-6; v_gene: TRBV24-1; CDR3aa: CATGTGGAGNSPLHF; CDR3nt: TGTGCCACCGGGACAGGGGGCGCGGGTAATTCACCCCTCCACTTT
len: 16; abundance: -; d_gene: TRBD1; j_gene: TRBJ2-1; v_gene: TRBV11-1; CDR3aa: CASSRSRDSSYNEQFF; CDR3nt: TGTGCCAGCAGCAGATCCCGGGACAGCTCCTACAATGAGCAGTTCTTC
len: 15; abundance: -; d_gene: TRBD1; j_gene: TRBJ1-1; v_gene: TRBV6-5; CDR3aa: CASSYSGQTNTEAFF; CDR3nt: TGTGCCAGCAGTTACTCGGGACAGACGAACACTGAAGCTTTCTTT
len: 12; abundance: -; d_gene: -; j_gene: TRBJ1-2; v_gene: TRBV28; CDR3aa: CASSSGFYGYTF; CDR3nt: TGTGCCAGCAGTTCAGGGTTCTATGGCTACACCTTC
len: 16; abundance: -; d_gene: -; j_gene: TRBJ2-5; v_gene: TRBV6-6; CDR3aa: CASSYSGTQGGETQYF; CDR3nt: TGTGCCAGCAGTTACTCGGGGACCCAGGGGGGAGAGACCCAGTACTTC
len: 13; abundance: once; d_gene: TRBD2; j_gene: TRBJ2-7; v_gene: TRBV12-3/TRBV12-4; CDR3aa: CASSFSGGSEQYF; CDR3nt: TGTGCCAGCAGTTTCTCGGGGGGATCCGAGCAGTACTTC
len: 19; abundance: -; d_gene: -; j_gene: TRBJ1-2; v_gene: TRBV24-1; CDR3aa: CATPALHAQDRFLYYGYTF; CDR3nt: TGTGCCACCCCAGCCCTCCATGCCCAGGACAGATTCCTCTACTATGGCTACACCTTC
len: 11; abundance: -; d_gene: -; j_gene: TRBJ1-2; v_gene: TRBV29-1; CDR3aa: CSVIENYGYTF; CDR3nt: TGCAGCGTTATAGAGAACTATGGCTACACCTTC
len: 15; abundance: -; d_gene: -; j_gene: TRBJ2-6; v_gene: TRBV5-4; CDR3aa: CASSSRAGGANVLTF; CDR3nt: TGTGCCAGCAGCTCCCGGGCGGGAGGGGCCAACGTCCTGACTTTC
len: 18; abundance: once; d_gene: TRBD1; j_gene: TRBJ1-5; v_gene: TRBV19; CDR3aa: CASSIDRRDRWSNQPQHF; CDR3nt: TGTGCCAGTAGTATAGATAGGCGGGACAGGTGGAGCAATCAGCCCCAGCATTTT
len: 13; abundance: -; d_gene: -; j_gene: TRBJ2-3; v_gene: TRBV7-2; CDR3aa: CASSVDYTDTQYF; CDR3nt: TGTGCCAGCAGCGTAGACTACACAGATACGCAGTATTTT
len: 13; abundance: -; d_gene: -; j_gene: TRBJ1-1; v_gene: TRBV9; CDR3aa: CASSVTEGAEAFF; CDR3nt: TGTGCCAGCAGCGTGACAGAAGGGGCTGAAGCTTTCTTT
len: 13; abundance: -; d_gene: TRBD1; j_gene: TRBJ2-7; v_gene: TRBV7-2; CDR3aa: CASSFTGAYEQYF; CDR3nt: TGTGCCAGCAGCTTCACAGGGGCTTACGAGCAGTACTTC
len: 17; abundance: -; d_gene: TRBD1; j_gene: TRBJ1-3; v_gene: TRBV23-1; CDR3aa: CASSPPRQGASGNTIYF; CDR3nt: TGCGCCAGCAGTCCCCCCCGGCAGGGGGCATCTGGAAACACCATATATTTT
len: 17; abundance: -; d_gene: -; j_gene: TRBJ2-1; v_gene: TRBV19; CDR3aa: CASSIDEPSELANEQFF; CDR3nt: TGTGCCAGTAGTATAGATGAGCCCAGCGAGCTGGCCAATGAGCAGTTCTTC
len: 13; abundance: -; d_gene: -; j_gene: TRBJ2-1; v_gene: TRBV28; CDR3aa: CASIESRGRVWFF; CDR3nt: TGTGCCAGCATTGAAAGCAGGGGCAGGGTATGGTTCTTC
len: 15; abundance: -; d_gene: TRBD2; j_gene: TRBJ2-3; v_gene: TRBV2; CDR3aa: CASSTGGGYTDTQYF; CDR3nt: TGTGCCAGCAGTACTGGGGGGGGGTACACAGATACGCAGTATTTT
len: 17; abundance: few; d_gene: -; j_gene: TRBJ1-4; v_gene: TRBV23-1; CDR3aa: CASSQSTAKATNEKLFF; CDR3nt: TGCGCCAGCAGTCAATCGACAGCAAAGGCAACTAATGAAAAACTGTTTTTT
len: 14; abundance: -; d_gene: TRBD1; j_gene: TRBJ2-7; v_gene: TRBV29-1; CDR3aa: CSVVSGGSVYEQYF; CDR3nt: TGCAGCGTTGTTTCAGGGGGAAGCGTTTACGAGCAGTACTTC
len: 12; abundance: -; d_gene: -; j_gene: TRBJ1-4; v_gene: TRBV12-3/TRBV12-4; CDR3aa: CASSPKNEKLFF; CDR3nt: TGTGCCAGCAGTCCTAAAAATGAAAAACTGTTTTTT
len: 12; abundance: -; d_gene: -; j_gene: TRBJ1-1; v_gene: TRBV30; CDR3aa: CAWSAGDTEAFF; CDR3nt: TGTGCCTGGAGTGCAGGGGACACTGAAGCTTTCTTT
len: 15; abundance: -; d_gene: TRBD1; j_gene: TRBJ1-6; v_gene: TRBV24-1; CDR3aa: CATSDPRGLESPLHF; CDR3nt: TGTGCCACCAGTGATCCCAGGGGGCTGGAGTCACCCCTCCACTTT
len: 14; abundance: -; d_gene: -; j_gene: TRBJ2-1; v_gene: TRBV11-2; CDR3aa: CASSLAGFVIEQFF; CDR3nt: TGTGCCAGCAGCTTAGCGGGTTTTGTCATTGAGCAGTTCTTC
len: 14; abundance: -; d_gene: TRBD1; j_gene: TRBJ1-1; v_gene: TRBV7-2; CDR3aa: CASSVTGAGGRAFF; CDR3nt: TGTGCCAGCAGCGTAACCGGGGCAGGGGGCCGAGCTTTCTTT
len: 13; abundance: once; d_gene: TRBD1; j_gene: TRBJ1-1; v_gene: TRBV10-3; CDR3aa: CAISEGTEIEAFF; CDR3nt: TGTGCCATCAGTGAGGGGACAGAGATTGAAGCTTTCTTT
len: 15; abundance: -; d_gene: TRBD1; j_gene: TRBJ1-3; v_gene: TRBV18; CDR3aa: CASSSGTGIGNTIYF; CDR3nt: TGTGCCAGCTCATCCGGGACAGGGATTGGAAACACCATATATTTT
len: 15; abundance: -; d_gene: TRBD2; j_gene: TRBJ2-2; v_gene: TRBV5-1; CDR3aa: CASSFLLAGEGELFF; CDR3nt: TGCGCCAGCAGCTTTTTACTAGCGGGAGAAGGGGAGCTGTTTTTT
len: 15; abundance: -; d_gene: TRBD2; j_gene: TRBJ2-5; v_gene: TRBV7-9; CDR3aa: CASSLYNGGAETQYF; CDR3nt: TGTGCCAGCAGCTTATACAACGGGGGGGCAGAGACCCAGTACTTC